These 28 T cell receptor beta chains originate from one sample sequenced in a study of OX40 agonist ivuxolimab in advanced cancers. Libraries were prepared through the immunoSEQ multiplex PCR assay. The table was pulled from immuneACCESS by TCRdb, which kept in-frame rearrangements only. Such tables lose some clones; where checked, under half of the loss comes from unresolved V genes, and the rest has no known cause. For this sample there are over 45,000 clones; 93% appear just once. The ten largest clones take up more than 15% of the sample. Sequenced material: CD4+ or CD8+ T cells sorted from blood, taken in a trial of the OX40 agonist ivuxolimab. These receptors were collected from an adult with an advanced solid tumor such as melanoma, head and neck, liver or kidney cancer.

This clone has more than one count but fewer than ten. The chain combines TRBV27 with TRBJ2-5; 9 bases match TRBD1. Germline loops: CDR1 MNHEY, CDR2 SMNVEV (reference sequence). With V trimmed by 3 bases and J by 7 bases, 9 bases remained unmatched. The CDR3 runs to 15 residues. The CDR3 region has the DNA TGTGCCAGCAGTTTGTCCGGGACAGGGACGGGGACCCAGTACTTC. It encodes CASSLSGTGTGTQYF.

The rearrangement links TRBV6-5 to TRBJ2-7; TRBD2 might be the D (6 bases). The CDR3 runs 14 residues. V gave up 4 bases and J gave up 2 bases, with 12 bases separating them. Germline V lookup: CDR1 MNHEY, CDR2 SVGAGI. Written as DNA, the CDR3 is TGTGCCAGCAGTTTCGGGACTGCCACCTACGAGCAGTACTTC. As protein: CASSFGTATYEQYF.

The rearrangement uses TRBV27 and TRBJ1-5; 9 bases are a match to TRBD1. The CDR3 extends over 14 amino acids. The V gene end was trimmed by 5 bases and the J gene end by 8 bases; junction bases not matched to a gene: 7. In germline, CDR1 is MNHEY, CDR2 SMNVEV (reference sequence). The CDR3 coding sequence is TGTGCCAGCAGTACGGACAGGGGTCTAGAGCCCCAGCATTTT. Its protein product is CASSTDRGLEPQHF.

The gene calls are TRBV10-1 and TRBJ2-6; D is uncertain. V shed 7 bases and J shed 0 bases, with 10 bases lying between them. The germline gives CDR1 WNHNN, CDR2 SYGVQD (reference sequence). The CDR3 totals 15 residues. Here the CDR3 DNA reads TGCGCCAGCACCCCAGAGGCCTCTGGGGCCAACGTCCTGACTTTC. Residues: CASTPEASGANVLTF.

The chain is built from TRBV7-6 and TRBJ2-7; tentatively, D is TRBD2 (7 bases). Germline V gene data show CDR1 as SGHVS and CDR2 as FNYEAQ. V was shortened by 5 bases and J by 2 bases, with 16 bases between the two germline ends. The CDR3 is 15 amino acids. The CDR3 spells CASSPREGETYEQYF. The CDR3 DNA sequence: TGTGCCAGCAGCCCGAGGGAGGGGGAGACCTACGAGCAGTACTTC.

The CDR3 DNA follows: TGTGCCAGTAGTAGCCGACACCTCTCTGGAAACACCATATATTTT. Translating it yields CASSSRHLSGNTIYF. The rearrangement links TRBV19 to TRBJ1-3; D is ambiguous. Deletions cut 4 bases from V and 0 bases from J, with 10 bases between. Germline V gives CDR1 LNHDA, CDR2 SQIVND (reference sequence). CDR3 size: 15 residues.

The genes are TRBV5-4 and TRBJ1-1; D call uncertain. Germline V gene sequence: CDR1 SGHNT, CDR2 YYREEE (reference sequence). V was clipped by 4 bases and J by 3 bases, with 13 bases between them. The length of the CDR3 is 14 residues. CDR3 bases: TGTGCCAGCAGCCCTAAGCAGGCGGACACTGAAGCTTTCTTT. The encoded protein is CASSPKQADTEAFF. Full variable domain (missing parts from reference TRBV5-4 and TRBJ1-1): ETGVTQSPTHLIKTRGQQVTLRCSSQSGHNTVSWYQQALGQGPQFIFQYYREEENGRGNFPPRFSGLQFPNYSSELNVNALELDDSALYLCASSPKQADTEAFFGQGTRLTVV.

The chain links TRBV27 to TRBJ2-3; 8 nucleotides agree with TRBD1. After removal of 1 base from V and 3 bases from J, the junction contained 6 bases not matched to a gene. The germline V gene has CDR1 MNHEY and CDR2 SMNVEV (reference sequence). The CDR3 contains 16 residues. The CDR3 loop is CASSLWAGGVTDTQYF. As DNA, the CDR3 is TGTGCCAGCAGTTTATGGGCAGGGGGCGTTACAGATACGCAGTATTTT.

The chain employs TRBV18 and TRBJ1-2; D is unclear. The CDR3 is made up of 16 amino acids. Germline V CDR1 and CDR2: KGHSH, LQKENI. The V end lost 3 bases, the J end lost 3 bases, and 17 bases lay between the germline ends. The DNA of the CDR3 is TGTGCCAGCTCACCTGGTTCAGCCGGGCGGTACTATGGCTACACCTTC. Amino acids: CASSPGSAGRYYGYTF.

This chain connects TRBV29-1 to TRBJ1-3; D gene ambiguous. Germline CDR1 and CDR2: SQVTM and ANQGSEA. The CDR3 is made up of 12 amino acids. Written as DNA, the CDR3 is TGCAGTGTAATGCACTCTGGAAACACCATATATTTT. It translates to CSVMHSGNTIYF.

The rearrangement joins TRBV19 to TRBJ2-7; 7 bases fit TRBD1. CDR3 length equals 14 residues. V was clipped by 3 bases and J by 3 bases; unmatched bases: 5. Germline-derived CDR1 and CDR2 are LNHDA and SQIVND (reference sequence). The CDR3, as DNA: TGTGCCAGTAGTATGGTGCAGGGGGTCTACGAGCAGTACTTC. It specifies CASSMVQGVYEQYF.

A single count supports this clone. The chain recombines TRBV6-4 with TRBJ2-7, with D tentatively TRBD1 (5 bases). The CDR3 covers 14 residues. CDR1 and CDR2 from the germline V gene are MRHNA and SNTAGT. The germline V and J ends were trimmed by 3 bases and 2 bases, with 11 bases remaining between them. The CDR3 loop reads CASSEMPGPYEQYF. The CDR3 coding sequence is TGTGCCAGCAGTGAAATGCCAGGGCCCTACGAGCAGTACTTC.

This chain links TRBV9 with TRBJ2-5; 8 positions match TRBD2. The CDR3 is 15 residues long. Trimming took 0 bases from V and 4 from J; bases not matched to a gene: 5. The germline gives CDR1 SGDLS, CDR2 YYNGEE. In nucleotides, the CDR3 is TGTGCCAGCAGCGTAGAGCCTAGCGGGTTAGAGACCCAGTACTTC. This gives the protein CASSVEPSGLETQYF.

The rearrangement joins TRBV9 to TRBJ2-7, with a weak D call TRBD2 (5 bases). V was shortened by 0 bases and J by 3 bases, with 13 bases between the two germline ends. This CDR3 is 15 amino acids long. The germline gives CDR1 SGDLS, CDR2 YYNGEE. CDR3 coding DNA: TGTGCCAGCAGCGTAGCTTGGTCCGGGAACTACGAGCAGTACTTC. Its translation is CASSVAWSGNYEQYF. The full variable domain, completed using reference TRBV9 and TRBJ2-7, is DSGVTQTPKHLITATGQRVTLRCSPRSGDLSVYWYQQSLDQGLQFLIQYYNGEERAKGNILERFSAQQFPDLHSELNLSSLELGDSALYFCASSVAWSGNYEQYFGPGTRLTVT.

The genes are TRBV7-6 and TRBJ2-3, with 7 positions matching TRBD2. CDR1 is SGHVS and CDR2 is FNYEAQ in the germline V gene. J was trimmed by 6 bases and V by 6 bases; bases with no gene match: 9. The CDR3 runs 14 residues. The CDR3 loop is CASSWGSGVDTQYF. The CDR3 DNA reads as TGTGCCAGCAGTTGGGGGAGCGGGGTCGATACGCAGTATTTT.

This sequence joins TRBV11-2 and TRBJ2-7; D remains unclear. From germline, CDR1 is SGHAT and CDR2 FQNNGV. This CDR3 is 13 amino acids long. V was shortened by 5 bases and J by 0 bases, with 8 bases between the two germline ends. The CDR3 loop is CASSKGSSYEQYF. The CDR3 region has the DNA TGTGCCAGCAGCAAGGGAAGCTCCTACGAGCAGTACTTC.

The chain has TRBV5-1 and TRBJ2-7; no clear D gene. CDR3 length: 12 amino acids. V lost 5 bases and J 1 base, leaving 7 bases between the germline ends. The germline gives CDR1 SGHRS, CDR2 YFSETQ. The DNA of the CDR3 is TGCGCCAGCAGGGAACCGTCCTACGAGCAGTACTTC. Translation: CASREPSYEQYF.

V usage is TRBV7-9 and J usage is TRBJ1-2; D ambiguous. CDR1 and CDR2 from the germline V gene are SEHNR and FQNEAQ (reference sequence). The V end was cut by 5 bases, the J end by 4 bases, with 14 bases between. This CDR3 has 14 amino acids. The CDR3 DNA follows: TGTGCCAGCAGCCCCCATCAGGCAGGCTATGGCTACACCTTC. Amino acid sequence: CASSPHQAGYGYTF.

J is TRBJ1-1 and V is TRBV19; D may be TRBD1 (5 bases). The CDR3 covers 15 residues. Trimming took 5 bases from V and 0 from J, leaving 13 bases between them. CDR1 is LNHDA, CDR2 SQIVND, per germline (reference sequence). In nucleotides, the CDR3 is TGTGCCAGTAGTCTGACAGTTCCTATGAACACTGAAGCTTTCTTT. Translating gives CASSLTVPMNTEAFF.

The chain recombines TRBV7-8 with TRBJ1-2, with D perhaps matching TRBD1 (5 bases). Between the trimmed V and J ends, which lost 5 bases and 0 bases, there was a span of 16 bases. Germline assignment: CDR1 SGHVS and CDR2 FQNEAQ. There are 16 residues in the CDR3. CDR3: CASSPVGALTNYGYTF. As DNA, the CDR3 is TGTGCCAGCAGCCCGGTCGGGGCGCTTACTAACTATGGCTACACCTTC.

The chain couples TRBV4-3 to TRBJ1-1; no clear D gene. This CDR3 is built from 15 residues. Trimming took 4 bases from V and 3 from J, leaving 15 bases between them. Germline CDR1 and CDR2: LGHNA and YSLEER. The DNA of the CDR3 is TGCGCCAGCAGCCCTACTGGCTCGCCCTACACTGAAGCTTTCTTT. Protein product: CASSPTGSPYTEAFF.

The chain joins TRBV29-1 to TRBJ2-2; D unresolved. V lost 5 bases, J lost 2 bases, and 6 bases lay in between. The CDR3 totals 12 residues. Germline V gives CDR1 SQVTM, CDR2 ANQGSEA. The CDR3 loop reads CSVRVNTGELFF. The CDR3 DNA is TGCAGCGTTAGAGTAAACACCGGGGAGCTGTTTTTT.

V is TRBV6-5 and J is TRBJ2-7; D possibly corresponds to TRBD1 (6 bases). Germline CDR1 MNHEY, CDR2 SVGAGI. The CDR3 length is 14 residues. V was cut by 4 bases and J by 6 bases, with 16 bases left in between. The CDR3 coding sequence is TGTGCCAGCAGTTCCTTAGGGGGAGTTTTCGAGCAGTACTTC. This codes for CASSSLGGVFEQYF.

The chain uses TRBV4-1 and TRBJ2-3, with D perhaps given as TRBD1 or TRBD2 (6 bases each). The V gene's germline CDR1 is MGHRA and CDR2 YSYEKL. CDR3 length: 17 residues. V lost 0 bases and J lost 2, with 15 bases in between. As DNA, the CDR3 is TGCGCCAGCAGCCAAGATCTAGGGGGGCCTAACACAGATACGCAGTATTTT. As protein: CASSQDLGGPNTDTQYF.

The chain employs TRBV4-2 and TRBJ2-5; D might be TRBD1 (6 bases). V was shortened by 1 base and J by 7 bases, with 16 bases between the two germline ends. The CDR3 is 15 amino acids. Germline assignment: CDR1 LGHNA and CDR2 YNFKEQ. This CDR3 is CASSQGTEGVGTQYF. CDR3 DNA sequence: TGTGCCAGCAGCCAAGGAACAGAGGGGGTGGGGACCCAGTACTTC.

The chain recombines TRBV28 with TRBJ1-1; D ambiguous. This CDR3 is 14 amino acids long. V dropped 3 bases and J dropped 4 bases, with 12 bases sitting between them. The germline gives CDR1 MDHEN, CDR2 SYDVKM. CDR3 bases: TGTGCCAGCAGTTTCCGTGGGGATTTCACTGAAGCTTTCTTT. Translated: CASSFRGDFTEAFF.

This clone is medium-sized (0.01 to 0.1%) by share. This rearrangement joins TRBV2 to TRBJ1-2, with D tentatively TRBD1 (6 bases). The germline CDR1 and CDR2 sequences are SNHLY and FYNNEI. The CDR3 is 13 residues long. V gave up 3 bases and J gave up 4 bases, with 9 bases separating them. This CDR3 reads CASSEDSSYGYTF. The CDR3 coding sequence is TGTGCCAGCAGTGAGGACAGTAGCTATGGCTACACCTTC.

This clone was recorded only once. The chain carries TRBV7-9 and TRBJ2-2; D may be TRBD2 (6 bases). Trimming cost V 1 base and J 4 bases, with 13 bases left between them. The CDR3 runs to 16 residues. Germline values: CDR1 SEHNR, CDR2 FQNEAQ (reference sequence). The CDR3 coding sequence is TGTGCCAGCAGCTTAGGTATGGCGGGACCCACCGGGGAGCTGTTTTTT. Its protein is CASSLGMAGPTGELFF.